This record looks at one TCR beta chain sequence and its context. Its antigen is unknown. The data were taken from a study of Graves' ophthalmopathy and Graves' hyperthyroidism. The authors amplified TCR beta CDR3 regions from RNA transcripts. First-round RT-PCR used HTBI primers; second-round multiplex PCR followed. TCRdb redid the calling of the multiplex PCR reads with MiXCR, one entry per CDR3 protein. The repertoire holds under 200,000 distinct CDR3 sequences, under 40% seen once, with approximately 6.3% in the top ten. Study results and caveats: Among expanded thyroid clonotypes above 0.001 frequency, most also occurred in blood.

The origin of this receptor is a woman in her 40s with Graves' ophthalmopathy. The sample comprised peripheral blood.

As DNA, the CDR3 is TGTGCCACCAGCCGGGCCGGAGAGGGCACTGAAGCTTTCTTT. This translates into CATSRAGEGTEAFF. This rearrangement joins TRBV24-1 to TRBJ1-1; D unresolved. V lost 7 bases and J lost 4, with 15 bases in between. The CDR3 is 14 amino acids. CDR1 and CDR2 (germline): KGHDR, SFDVKD.